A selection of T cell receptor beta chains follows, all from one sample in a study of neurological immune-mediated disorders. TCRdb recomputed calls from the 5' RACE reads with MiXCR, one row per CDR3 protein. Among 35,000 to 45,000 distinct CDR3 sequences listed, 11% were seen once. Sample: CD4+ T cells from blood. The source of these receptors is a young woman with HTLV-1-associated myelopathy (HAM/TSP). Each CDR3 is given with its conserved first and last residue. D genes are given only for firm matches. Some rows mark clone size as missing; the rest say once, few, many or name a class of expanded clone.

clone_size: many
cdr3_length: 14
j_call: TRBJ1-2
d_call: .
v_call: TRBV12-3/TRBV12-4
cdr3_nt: TGTGCCAGCAGTTGGCAGTCATCTAACTATGGCTACACCTTC
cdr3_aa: CASSWQSSNYGYTF

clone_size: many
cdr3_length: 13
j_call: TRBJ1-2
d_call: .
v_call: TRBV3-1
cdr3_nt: TGTGCCAGCAGCCAAGATCCGGTTGTGGGCTACACCTTC
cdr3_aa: CASSQDPVVGYTF

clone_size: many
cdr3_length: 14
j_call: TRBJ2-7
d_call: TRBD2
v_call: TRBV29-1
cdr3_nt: TGCAGCGTTGCATCGGCTAGCGGGATTTACGAGCAGTACTTC
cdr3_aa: CSVASASGIYEQYF

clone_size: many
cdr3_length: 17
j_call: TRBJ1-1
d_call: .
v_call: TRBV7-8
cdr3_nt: TGTGCCAGCAGCCTAGGGAGGGGAGGGTTCGGAAACACTGAAGCTTTCTTT
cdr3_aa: CASSLGRGGFGNTEAFF

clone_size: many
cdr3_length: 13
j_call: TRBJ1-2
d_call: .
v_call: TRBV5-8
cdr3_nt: TGTGCCAGCGGGGGACAACTTAACTATGGCTACACCTTC
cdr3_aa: CASGGQLNYGYTF

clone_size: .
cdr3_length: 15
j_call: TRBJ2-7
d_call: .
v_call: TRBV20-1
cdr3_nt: TGCAGTGCTAGCTCCCAGAGTCTAAGTTCCTACGAGCAGTACTTC
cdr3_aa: CSASSQSLSSYEQYF

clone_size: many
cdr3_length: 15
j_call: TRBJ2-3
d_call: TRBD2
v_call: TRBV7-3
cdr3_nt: TGTGCCAGCAGCTTACTAGCGGGGGCCCGAGATACGCAGTATTTT
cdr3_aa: CASSLLAGARDTQYF

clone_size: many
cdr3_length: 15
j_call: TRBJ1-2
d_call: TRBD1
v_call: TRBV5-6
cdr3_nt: TGTGCCAGCAGCTCCACCCTAGACAGGGACTATGGCTACACCTTC
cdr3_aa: CASSSTLDRDYGYTF

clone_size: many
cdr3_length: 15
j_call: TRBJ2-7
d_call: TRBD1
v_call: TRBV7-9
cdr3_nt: TGTGCCAGCAGATCGACGGACAGGCCCTCCTACGAGCAGTACTTC
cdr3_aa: CASRSTDRPSYEQYF

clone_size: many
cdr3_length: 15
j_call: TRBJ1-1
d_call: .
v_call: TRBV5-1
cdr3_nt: TGCGCCAGCAGCTTGGGAGGCAGGGGATGGACTGAAGCTTTCTTT
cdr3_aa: CASSLGGRGWTEAFF

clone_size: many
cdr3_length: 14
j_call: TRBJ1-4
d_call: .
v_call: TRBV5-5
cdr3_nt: TGTGCCAGCAGCTATCCGGGAACGAATGAAAAACTGTTTTTT
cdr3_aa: CASSYPGTNEKLFF

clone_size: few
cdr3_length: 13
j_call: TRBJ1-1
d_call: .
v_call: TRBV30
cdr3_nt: TGTGCCTGGAGATATACAGCAAAAACTGAAGCTTTCTTT
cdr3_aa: CAWRYTAKTEAFF

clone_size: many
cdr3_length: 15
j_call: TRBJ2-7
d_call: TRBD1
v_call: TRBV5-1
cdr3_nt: TGCGCCAGCAGCTTGGGGGACAGGGATATCTACGAGCAGTACTTC
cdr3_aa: CASSLGDRDIYEQYF

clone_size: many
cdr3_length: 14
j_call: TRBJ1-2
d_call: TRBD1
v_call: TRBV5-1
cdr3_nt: TGCGCCAGCAGCTTTCAGGGGGCTATCTATGGCTACACCTTC
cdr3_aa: CASSFQGAIYGYTF

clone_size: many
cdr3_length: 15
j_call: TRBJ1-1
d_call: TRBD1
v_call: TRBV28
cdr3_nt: TGTGCCAGCAGTCCGATCCCACAGGGGAATACTGAAGCTTTCTTT
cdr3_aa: CASSPIPQGNTEAFF

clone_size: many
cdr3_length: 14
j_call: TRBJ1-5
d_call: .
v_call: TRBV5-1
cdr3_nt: TGCGCCAGCAGCTTGGACATCAGCAATCAGCCCCAGCATTTT
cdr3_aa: CASSLDISNQPQHF

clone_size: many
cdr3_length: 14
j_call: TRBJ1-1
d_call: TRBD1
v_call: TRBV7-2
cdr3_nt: TGTGCCAGCAGCGGAGGGACAGGGGTACGTGAAGCTTTCTTT
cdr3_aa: CASSGGTGVREAFF

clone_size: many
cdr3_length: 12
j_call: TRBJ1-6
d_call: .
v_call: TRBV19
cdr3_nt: TGTGCCAGTAGTGTGCGCTCAGGGGATATCCACTTT
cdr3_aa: CASSVRSGDIHF

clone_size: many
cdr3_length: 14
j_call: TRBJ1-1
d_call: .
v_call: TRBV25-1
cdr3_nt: TGTGCCAGCAGTGAATTACGGGGAGGCACTGAAGCTTTCTTT
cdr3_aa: CASSELRGGTEAFF

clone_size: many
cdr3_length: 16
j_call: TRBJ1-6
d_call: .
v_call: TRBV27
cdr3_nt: TGTGCCAGCAGCACAGACCGGAGCTCCTATAATTCACCCCTCCACTTT
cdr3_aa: CASSTDRSSYNSPLHF

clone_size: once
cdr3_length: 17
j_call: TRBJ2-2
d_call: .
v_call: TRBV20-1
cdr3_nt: TGCAGTGCTAGAGATCTCACCAAGGCTTTAAGCAACGGTGAGCTGTTTTTT
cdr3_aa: CSARDLTKALSNGELFF

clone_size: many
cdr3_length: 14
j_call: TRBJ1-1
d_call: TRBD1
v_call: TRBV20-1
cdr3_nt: TGCAGTGCGGGAAGGGGGCCCTTGAACACTGAAGCTTTCTTT
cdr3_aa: CSAGRGPLNTEAFF

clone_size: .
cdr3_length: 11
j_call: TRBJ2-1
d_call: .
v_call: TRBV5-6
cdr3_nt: TGTGCCAGCAGCTTTTACAATGAGCAGTTCTTC
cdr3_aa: CASSFYNEQFF

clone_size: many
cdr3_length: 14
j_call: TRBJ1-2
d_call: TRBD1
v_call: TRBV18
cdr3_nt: TGTGCCAGCTCACCGAGACAGGGGGTCTATGGCTACACCTTC
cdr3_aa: CASSPRQGVYGYTF

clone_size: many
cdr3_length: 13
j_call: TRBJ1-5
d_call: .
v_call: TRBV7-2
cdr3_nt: TGTGCCAGCAGCCGGGGGGCCCGGGAGCCCCAGCATTTT
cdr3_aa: CASSRGAREPQHF

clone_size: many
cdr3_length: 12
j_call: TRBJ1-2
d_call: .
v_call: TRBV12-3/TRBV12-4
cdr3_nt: TGTGCCAGCAGTTTCCGGCAGGCTGGCTACACCTTC
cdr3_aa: CASSFRQAGYTF

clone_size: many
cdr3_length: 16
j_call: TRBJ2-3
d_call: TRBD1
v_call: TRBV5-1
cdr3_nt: TGCGCCAGCAGCTTTCCGACAGGGGGGAACACAGATACGCAGTATTTT
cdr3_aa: CASSFPTGGNTDTQYF

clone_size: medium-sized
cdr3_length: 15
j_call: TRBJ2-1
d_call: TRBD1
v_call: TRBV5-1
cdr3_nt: TGCGCCAGCAGCTCGGGACAGGTCTCCTACAATGAGCAGTTCTTC
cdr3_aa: CASSSGQVSYNEQFF

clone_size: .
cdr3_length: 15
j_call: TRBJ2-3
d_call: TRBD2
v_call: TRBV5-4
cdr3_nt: TGTGCCAGCGGCGGACTAGCGGGGGGGACAGATACGCAGTATTTT
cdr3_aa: CASGGLAGGTDTQYF

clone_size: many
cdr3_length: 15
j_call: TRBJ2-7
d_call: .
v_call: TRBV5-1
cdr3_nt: TGCGCCAGCAGCTTGGGGGCCACCGAGTCCTACGAGCAGTACTTC
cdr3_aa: CASSLGATESYEQYF

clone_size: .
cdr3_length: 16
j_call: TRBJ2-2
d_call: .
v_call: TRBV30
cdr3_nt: TGTGCCTGGAGCAAATCACGGACAGACCAGACCGGGGAGCTGTTTTTT
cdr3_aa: CAWSKSRTDQTGELFF